This TCR beta chain appears in the sequencing data of a study of T cells after posttransplantation cyclophosphamide (dated by TCRdb to 2016 to 2017). In terms of the full investigation: T cell repertoire reconstitution was tracked by TRB sequencing after myeloablative bone marrow transplantation in which posttransplantation cyclophosphamide was used as GVHD prophylaxis. Public TRB sequences were checked against a database of over 3,500 sequences associated with responses to pathogens, tumor antigens, self-antigens and alloantigens. Blood from all 35 or so PTCy patients who had 1-year posttransplant specimens underwent TRB sequencing. In 3 patients, TRB sequencing was also performed on up to about 3 more blood samples taken 2 to 5.2 years after transplant, and in 4 patients, pretransplant blood was also TRB-sequenced. Samples from 35 PTCy-treated patients and fewer than 20 related bone marrow donors of those patients were subjected to antigen receptor sequencing. TRA and TRB clonality were tightly correlated in about ten samples, so subsequent TCR analyses focused on TRB only. What the authors observed across the whole study: At 1-2 months, donor-recipient similarity was low but rose over the first year, and the later blood repertoires were often dominated by donor CD8+ memory clones. Across roughly 40 patients, recipient CMV seropositivity and CMV reactivation were highly associated with TRB clonality; PTCy diversity was similar to CNI/methotrexate controls. The TRB repertoires of T cells infiltrating skin or GI tract showed only limited overlap with the TRB repertoires of T cells in blood.

CDR1 and CDR2 (MGHDK, SYGVNS) derive from the germline V gene. Relative to germline, V is 2 bases shorter and J is 6 bases shorter, with 23 bases between their ends. CDR3 length: 17 amino acids, cysteine to phenylalanine. Only the CDR3 part of the read is kept: 51 bases, read in frame from the first base. A control cohort of 10 to 11 patients who had been given myeloablative marrow transplants with methotrexate plus a calcineurin inhibitor was sampled 1 year after transplant. Peripheral blood and bone marrow mononuclear cells were isolated by Ficoll-Hypaque density centrifugation and cryopreserved. Comment on this clone: What this receptor recognizes is not known. No base quality values were provided; no much bigger clone lies one nucleotide off.

Genomic DNA was the input for TRB sequencing, which was run either with the immunoSEQ assay at survey resolution or with the hsTCRB kit. The paper's processing steps were these. Initial read processing used immunoSEQ software, and repertoire analyses used the LymphoSeq R package. Clonality was computed as 1 minus normalized Shannon entropy, and a Gini coefficient was also calculated for each TRB dataset. To infer phenotypes in unsorted samples, TRB sequences from sorted subsets of the recipient or donor were mapped onto unsorted samples from the same recipient. TCRdb re-hosts the immuneACCESS table, in-frame sequences only. Its copies lack some clones; in the studies checked, an unresolved V gene accounts for under half of them, and the cause for the rest is not known. V and J calls and clone size are given by that table; D and trimming were obtained from the DNA. The sample includes around 22,000 clones, with 89% observed a single time. The top ten clonotypes cover around 8% of the sample.

The rearrangement combines TRBV25-1 with TRBJ2-7; matching of 10 bases hints at TRBD2 as the D gene. The sequenced sample was PBMCs, obtained after an allogeneic stem cell transplant with a calcineurin inhibitor and methotrexate. The receptor was derived from a female patient aged 50-65 years who received an allogeneic stem cell transplant from an unrelated donor, was CMV-positive, and had chronic GVHD only. Post transplant, some T cells may arise from the graft donor. Here the CDR3 is given as CASSERTGASGSLEQYF. The sequenced DNA is TGTGCCAGCAGTGAACGGACAGGGGCTAGCGGGAGCCTCGAGCAGTACTTC.